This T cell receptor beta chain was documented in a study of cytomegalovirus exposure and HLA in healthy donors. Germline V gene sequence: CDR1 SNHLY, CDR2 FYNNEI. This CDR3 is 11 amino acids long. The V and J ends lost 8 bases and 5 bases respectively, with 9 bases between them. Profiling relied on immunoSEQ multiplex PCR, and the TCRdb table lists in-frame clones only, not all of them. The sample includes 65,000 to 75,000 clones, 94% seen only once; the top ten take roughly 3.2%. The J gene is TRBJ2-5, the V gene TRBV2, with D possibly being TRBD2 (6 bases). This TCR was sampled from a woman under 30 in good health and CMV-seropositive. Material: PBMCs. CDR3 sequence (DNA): TGTGCCAGCTCAAGCGGGGAGACCCAGTACTTC. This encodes CASSSGETQYF.